This TCR beta chain came from a study of cytomegalovirus exposure and HLA in healthy donors. Healthy individuals who donated bone marrow served as the donors. The CDR3 has 14 residues. Germline V CDR1 and CDR2: LGHNA, YNFKEQ. Trimming at V came to 0 bases and at J to 6 bases, leaving 3 bases not matched to a gene. General observations from the study: Presence/absence analyses took donor sequencing depth as roughly uniform. The study listed about 150 cytomegalovirus-associated TCR beta chains. Previous analysis showed most TCR beta V segments were productive about 87% or about 30% of the time.

The PCR was carried out with 60 Vbeta primers and 13 Jbeta primers. Using immunoSEQ multiplex PCR, the repertoire was profiled, and TCRdb retains in-frame clones only, with some absent. Found here are about 150,000 clones, around three quarters of them singletons; the top ten hold 2% to 2.5%. For this clone: Its specificity is unknown.

The chain links TRBV4-2 to TRBJ1-1; 8 bases are a match to TRBD1. The sample comprised PBMCs. This sequence was found in a woman aged 55-69 years in good health and CMV-seropositive. The DNA of the CDR3 is TGTGCCAGCAGCCAAGAAGGCAGGGGGCCTGAAGCTTTCTTT. This translates into CASSQEGRGPEAFF.